The 22 T cell receptor beta chains in this list originate from one sample, sequenced in a study of T-cell reconstitution after alpha-beta-depleted transplantation in children. Preparing the TCRbeta library involved the use of unique molecular identifiers. TCRdb ran MiXCR on the PCR reads and lists one entry per CDR3 protein. The table has roughly 500,000 distinct CDR3 sequences, 30% to 35% seen once. The sequencing used PBMCs from the stem cell graft donor, collected from the stem cell graft. These receptors all stem from a human donor who donated a stem cell graft to a child with aplastic anemia.

The V call is TRBV21-1, the J call TRBJ2-7; the D call in the table, TRBD2, was not verified against the DNA. TRBV21-1 is annotated as a pseudogene. The CDR3 sequence is 15 residues long. CDR3 bases: TGTGCCAGCAGCCCACTAGCGGGAGAAGGTTACGAGCAGTACTTC. This gives the protein CASSPLAGEGYEQYF.

This chain links TRBV19 with TRBJ2-1, with 9 bases that match TRBD2. Per germline, CDR1 LNHDA and CDR2 SQIVND (reference sequence). The CDR3 sequence is 16 residues long. Germline trimming cut 1 base from V and 6 bases from J; bases unmatched to any gene: 7. The CDR3 region has the DNA TGTGCCAGTAGTATAGGCGGGGGGGTACGGGCCAATGAGCAGTTCTTC. Protein product: CASSIGGGVRANEQFF.

The chain is built from TRBV19 and TRBJ1-3; D remains ambiguous. The ends were cut back, 6 bases at V and 0 bases at J, with 6 bases in the middle. CDR3 length: 13 residues. The V gene's germline CDR1 is LNHDA and CDR2 SQIVND (reference sequence). The CDR3 DNA follows: TGTGCCAGTAGAGAGACCTCTGGAAACACCATATATTTT. It yields the protein CASRETSGNTIYF.

This rearrangement joins TRBV7-2 to TRBJ1-5, with 9 bases aligning to TRBD1. The CDR3 is 17 residues long. Germline CDR1 SGHTA, CDR2 FQGNSA. Trimming cost V 5 bases and J 7 bases; bases outside gene matches: 15. CDR3: CASSKTGGRGIGQPQHF. The CDR3 DNA sequence: TGTGCCAGCAGCAAGACAGGGGGTAGGGGAATCGGACAGCCCCAGCATTTT.

The chain is built from TRBV7-9 and TRBJ2-7; TRBD2 agrees at 14 bases. With V trimmed by 1 base and J by 5 bases, 7 bases remained unmatched. Germline V gene lookup returns CDR1 SEHNR and CDR2 FQNEAQ (reference sequence). The CDR3 spans 17 residues. CDR3 sequence reads: CASSLEGWGLAGDEQYV. CDR3 nucleotide sequence: TGTGCCAGCAGCTTAGAGGGCTGGGGACTAGCGGGAGACGAGCAGTACGTC.

In DNA, the CDR3 is TGTGCCAGCAGGCAGTACGATGAAAAACTGTTTTTT. Its protein product is CASRQYDEKLFF. This sequence joins TRBV12-3 or TRBV12-4 and TRBJ1-4; D not certain. Trimming stripped 6 bases from V and 6 bases from J, with 8 bases between. CDR3 length: 12 amino acids.

J is TRBJ1-1 and V is TRBV29-1; the D is unclear. Deletions cut 3 bases from V and 6 bases from J, with 8 bases between. The germline CDR1 and CDR2 sequences are SQVTM and ANQGSEA. This CDR3 comprises 11 residues. The CDR3 nucleotides read TGCAGCGTTGATGGACCGGCTGAAGCTTTCTTT. Translating gives CSVDGPAEAFF.

The genes are TRBV7-2 and TRBJ1-4; no firm D call. Germline V gene sequence: CDR1 SGHTA, CDR2 FQGNSA. V was trimmed by 4 bases and J by 4 bases, leaving 7 bases between them. The CDR3 has 13 residues. This CDR3 reads CASSSPNNEKLFF. Here the CDR3 DNA reads TGTGCCAGCAGCTCACCCAATAATGAAAAACTGTTTTTT.

V usage is TRBV15 and J usage is TRBJ2-6, with no clear D. This CDR3 has 15 residues. From germline, CDR1 is LNHNV and CDR2 YYDKDF (reference sequence). Trimming removed 3 bases from V and 0 bases from J, with 6 bases in between. CDR3 region: CATSSLDSGANVLTF. The CDR3 region has the DNA TGTGCCACCAGCAGCTTAGACTCTGGGGCCAACGTCCTGACTTTC.

V and J are TRBV7-8 and TRBJ1-4; D is uncertain. The V end was cut by 5 bases, the J end by 5 bases, with 18 bases between. Germline CDR1 SGHVS, CDR2 FQNEAQ. The CDR3 totals 16 residues. The CDR3, as DNA: TGTGCCAGCAGCACGAAACGGCCAGCTCCGAATGAAAAACTGTTTTTT. This encodes CASSTKRPAPNEKLFF.

This sequence joins TRBV7-8 and TRBJ1-5, with D possibly matching TRBD1 (5 bases). The ends were cut back, 1 base at V and 8 bases at J, with 15 bases in the middle. The CDR3 contains 15 residues. Germline V lookup: CDR1 SGHVS, CDR2 FQNEAQ. The CDR3, as DNA: TGTGCCAGCAGCTTAGTGGGGGGGGTTAAGGAGCCCCAGCATTTT. Translated: CASSLVGGVKEPQHF.

The V and J genes are TRBV5-1 and TRBJ2-2; tentatively, D is TRBD2 (5 bases). The CDR3 runs to 16 residues. Trimming took off 4 bases at V and 4 bases at J, with 17 bases between the two ends. CDR1 is SGHRS, CDR2 YFSETQ, per germline. CDR3 sequence (DNA): TGCGCCAGCAGCCCCCAGAGCGGCTCGGGCACCGGGGAGCTGTTTTTT. Encoded protein: CASSPQSGSGTGELFF.

This clonotype was counted a few times. The chain carries TRBV12-3 or TRBV12-4 and TRBJ2-7, with 9 bases matching TRBD1. V was clipped by 6 bases and J by 4 bases; unmatched bases: 7. This CDR3 spans 14 amino acids. The CDR3 reads CASRKQGANYEQYV. The CDR3 nucleotides read TGTGCCAGCAGAAAACAGGGGGCGAATTACGAGCAGTACGTC.

The J gene is TRBJ1-2, the V gene TRBV29-1, with unresolved D. The V gene lost 5 bases and the J gene lost 0 bases, with 13 bases spanning the gap. CDR1 is SQVTM and CDR2 is ANQGSEA in the germline V gene. The CDR3 length is 14 residues. The DNA of the CDR3 is TGCAGCGTTTCGACGGGTGAAACTAACTATGGCTACACCTTC. This codes for CSVSTGETNYGYTF.

This chain joins TRBV20-1 and TRBJ2-3, with a tentative D call TRBD2 (6 bases). The V gene lost 4 bases and the J gene lost 0 bases, with 14 bases spanning the gap. The CDR3 has 15 residues. Per the germline V gene, CDR1 is DFQATT and CDR2 is SNEGSKA (reference sequence). CDR3 sequence (DNA): TGCAGTGCTACCCCACGAGGGACTAGCACAGATACGCAGTATTTT. Translated, it gives CSATPRGTSTDTQYF.

This chain's CDR3 is CASSPKTQEFANEQFF. The CDR3 DNA reads as TGCGCCAGCAGCCCAAAAACACAGGAATTCGCAAATGAGCAGTTCTTC. V usage is TRBV5-1 and J usage is TRBJ2-1; tentatively, D is TRBD1 (5 bases). V was trimmed by 4 bases and J by 7 bases, leaving 21 bases between them. Germline assignment: CDR1 SGHRS and CDR2 YFSETQ. The CDR3 contains 16 residues.

This clonotype occurred a few times. V gene TRBV5-6 combines with J gene TRBJ2-1; D unclear. This CDR3 comprises 17 residues. Germline V gene sequence: CDR1 SGHDT, CDR2 YYEEEE. V was pared by 1 base and J by 7 bases, with 21 bases between. In nucleotides, the CDR3 is TGTGCCAGCAGCTTGCCCCGAATAAAGGTTTTGATAAATGAGCAGTTCTTC. This encodes CASSLPRIKVLINEQFF.

This clonotype was found many times. V usage is TRBV7-2 and J usage is TRBJ1-6, with D tentatively TRBD1 (5 bases). V lost 5 bases and J 5 bases, leaving 13 bases between the germline ends. Germline V gene sequence: CDR1 SGHTA, CDR2 FQGNSA. The CDR3 covers 15 residues. The CDR3 loop is CASSPPAGDNSPLHF. The CDR3 nucleotides are TGTGCCAGCAGCCCGCCGGCGGGGGATAATTCACCCCTCCACTTT.

This chain uses TRBV13 with TRBJ1-4, with TRBD1 as a possible D gene (6 bases). Germline-derived CDR1 and CDR2 are PRHDT and FYEKMQ (reference sequence). The CDR3 covers 15 residues. V lost 0 bases, J lost 8 bases, and 13 bases lay in between. CDR3 sequence (DNA): TGTGCCAGCAGCTTAGGCGGGGGCATGCAAGAAAAACTGTTTTTT. Translating it yields CASSLGGGMQEKLFF.

The gene calls are TRBV24-1 and TRBJ2-1, with D perhaps TRBD1 (5 bases). Looked up from germline, CDR1 is KGHDR and CDR2 is SFDVKD. The CDR3 is 16 amino acids. Trimming stripped 1 base from V and 0 bases from J, with 9 bases between. CDR3 protein: CATSDLGVSSYNEQFF. Here the CDR3 DNA reads TGTGCCACCAGTGATTTAGGGGTTAGCTCCTACAATGAGCAGTTCTTC.

The CDR3 reads CASSLGDRRFSVNTEAFF. The CDR3 nucleotides are TGTGCCAGCAGCTTAGGGGACAGGAGATTCTCCGTGAACACTGAAGCTTTCTTT. The gene calls are TRBV7-8 and TRBJ1-1; 8 bases are a match to TRBD1. CDR3 length: 18 amino acids. With V trimmed by 1 base and J by 0 bases, 10 bases remained unmatched. Germline loops: CDR1 SGHVS, CDR2 FQNEAQ.

The table lists this clonotype with a few counts. This chain uses TRBV5-1 with TRBJ1-4; possible D gene TRBD1, 6 bases. Trimming shortened V by 1 base and J by 5 bases, and 12 bases separated the two germline ends. The length of the CDR3 is 15 residues. Germline-derived CDR1 and CDR2 are SGHRS and YFSETQ. For the CDR3, the DNA is TGCGCCAGCAGCTTGTCGGGACACAGAAATGAAAAACTGTTTTTT. This gives the protein CASSLSGHRNEKLFF.